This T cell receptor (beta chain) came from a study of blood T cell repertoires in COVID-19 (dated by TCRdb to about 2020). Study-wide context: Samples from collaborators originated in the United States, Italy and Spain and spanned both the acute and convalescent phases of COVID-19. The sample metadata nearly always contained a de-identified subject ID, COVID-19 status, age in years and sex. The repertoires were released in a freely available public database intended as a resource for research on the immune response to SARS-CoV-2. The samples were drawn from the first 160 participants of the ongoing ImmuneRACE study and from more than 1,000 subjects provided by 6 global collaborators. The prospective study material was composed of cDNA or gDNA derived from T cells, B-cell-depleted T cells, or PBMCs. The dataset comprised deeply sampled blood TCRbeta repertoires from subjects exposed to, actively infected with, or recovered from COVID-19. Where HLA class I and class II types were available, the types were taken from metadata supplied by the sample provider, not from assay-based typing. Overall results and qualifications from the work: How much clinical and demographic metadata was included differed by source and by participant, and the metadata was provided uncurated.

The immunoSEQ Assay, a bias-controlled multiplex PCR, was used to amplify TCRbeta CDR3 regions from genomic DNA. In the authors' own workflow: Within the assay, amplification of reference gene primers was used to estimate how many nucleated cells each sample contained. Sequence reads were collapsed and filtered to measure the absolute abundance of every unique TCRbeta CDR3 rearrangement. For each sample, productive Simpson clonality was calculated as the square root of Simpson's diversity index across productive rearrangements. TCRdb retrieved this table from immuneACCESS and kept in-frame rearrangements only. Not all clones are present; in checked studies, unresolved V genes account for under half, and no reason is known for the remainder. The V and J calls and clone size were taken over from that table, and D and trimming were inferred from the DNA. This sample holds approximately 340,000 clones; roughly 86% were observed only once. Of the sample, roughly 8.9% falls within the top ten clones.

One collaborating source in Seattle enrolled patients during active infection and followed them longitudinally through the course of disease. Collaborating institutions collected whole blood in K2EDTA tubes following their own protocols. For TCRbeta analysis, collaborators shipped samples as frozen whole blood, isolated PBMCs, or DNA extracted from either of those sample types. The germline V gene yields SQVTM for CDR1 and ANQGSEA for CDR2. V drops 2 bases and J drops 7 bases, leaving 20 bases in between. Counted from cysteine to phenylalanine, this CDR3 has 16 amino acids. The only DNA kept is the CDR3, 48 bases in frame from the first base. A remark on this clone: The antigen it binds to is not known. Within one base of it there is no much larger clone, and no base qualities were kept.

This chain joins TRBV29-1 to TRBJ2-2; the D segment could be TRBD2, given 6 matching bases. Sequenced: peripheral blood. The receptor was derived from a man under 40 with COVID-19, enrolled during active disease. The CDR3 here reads CSVEIDPRESGGELFF. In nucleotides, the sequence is TGCAGCGTTGAAATCGATCCTCGGGAGTCGGGCGGGGAGCTGTTTTTT.